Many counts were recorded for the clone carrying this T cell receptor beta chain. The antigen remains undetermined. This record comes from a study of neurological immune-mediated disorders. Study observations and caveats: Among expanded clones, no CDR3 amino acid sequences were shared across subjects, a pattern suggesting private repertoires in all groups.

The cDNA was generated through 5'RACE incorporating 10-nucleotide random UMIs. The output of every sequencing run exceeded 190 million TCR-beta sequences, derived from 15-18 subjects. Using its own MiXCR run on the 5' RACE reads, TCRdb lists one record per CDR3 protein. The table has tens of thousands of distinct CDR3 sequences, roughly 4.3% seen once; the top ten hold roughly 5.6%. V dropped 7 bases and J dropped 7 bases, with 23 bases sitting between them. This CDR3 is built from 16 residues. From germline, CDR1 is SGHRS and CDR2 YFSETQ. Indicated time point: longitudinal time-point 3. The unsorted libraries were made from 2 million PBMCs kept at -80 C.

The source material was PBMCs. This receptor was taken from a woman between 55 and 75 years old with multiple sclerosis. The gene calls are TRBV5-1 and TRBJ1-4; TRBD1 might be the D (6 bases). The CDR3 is CASSRTSTRGGEKLFF. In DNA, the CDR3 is TGCGCCAGCTCCCGGACGTCTACCAGGGGTGGTGAAAAACTGTTTTTT.